This TCR beta chain was retrieved from a study of blood T cell repertoires in COVID-19. Authors' analysis steps: The assay estimated nucleated cells by amplifying reference gene primers. Only in-frame clones appear in the TCRdb table, and some are missing; sequencing was by immunoSEQ multiplex PCR. V and J calls plus clone size are reproduced from that table; the DNA served to infer D and trimming. This table holds 9,500 to 12,000 clones, around 80% found once. The ends lost 1 base at V and 4 bases at J; junction bases unmatched: 6. The CDR3 loop spans 16 amino acids. Per germline, CDR1 LGHNA and CDR2 YNFKEQ.

The sequence derives from a man aged 65 to 79 with active COVID-19. Sequenced input: peripheral blood. The chain joins TRBV4-2 to TRBJ2-1; 8 nucleotides match TRBD2. The CDR3 DNA reads as TGTGCCAGCAGCCAAGGATGGGCGGGGGGATACAATGAGCAGTTCTTC. It encodes CASSQGWAGGYNEQFF.